Listed here is a single TCR beta chain. Its antigen remains unidentified. The record originates from a study of CD8 T cells in ankylosing spondylitis. Germline-derived CDR1 and CDR2 are SEHNR and FQNEAQ (reference sequence). This CDR3 has 13 residues. With 4 bases removed from V and 0 bases from J, the gap between germline ends came to 7 bases. Study-level results: Clones linked to disease, bearing a CD8+ phenotype, were relatively rare in peripheral blood. In ankylosing spondylitis patients, matched synovial fluid reportedly showed significant enrichment of disease-linked clones. Blood from ankylosing spondylitis patients appeared to carry a characteristic eight-variant TCR beta motif. Both synovial fluid and blood in reactive arthritis had previously been reported to carry some motif variants.

5'-RACE, quantitative and with molecular barcodes, yielded the TCR beta libraries. TCRdb reprocessed the 5' RACE reads via MiXCR and lists one record per CDR3 protein. This sample has around 140,000 distinct CDR3 sequences, with over 15% found just once. The sequenced material came from blood, either unsorted or a sorted T cell fraction (not recorded which). The V call is TRBV7-9, the J call TRBJ2-7; tentative D call: TRBD1 (5 bases). The TCR comes from a male donor with ankylosing spondylitis. CDR3 sequence (DNA): TGTGCCAGCAGCTCGACAGTCTCCTACGAGCAGTACTTC. It yields the protein CASSSTVSYEQYF.